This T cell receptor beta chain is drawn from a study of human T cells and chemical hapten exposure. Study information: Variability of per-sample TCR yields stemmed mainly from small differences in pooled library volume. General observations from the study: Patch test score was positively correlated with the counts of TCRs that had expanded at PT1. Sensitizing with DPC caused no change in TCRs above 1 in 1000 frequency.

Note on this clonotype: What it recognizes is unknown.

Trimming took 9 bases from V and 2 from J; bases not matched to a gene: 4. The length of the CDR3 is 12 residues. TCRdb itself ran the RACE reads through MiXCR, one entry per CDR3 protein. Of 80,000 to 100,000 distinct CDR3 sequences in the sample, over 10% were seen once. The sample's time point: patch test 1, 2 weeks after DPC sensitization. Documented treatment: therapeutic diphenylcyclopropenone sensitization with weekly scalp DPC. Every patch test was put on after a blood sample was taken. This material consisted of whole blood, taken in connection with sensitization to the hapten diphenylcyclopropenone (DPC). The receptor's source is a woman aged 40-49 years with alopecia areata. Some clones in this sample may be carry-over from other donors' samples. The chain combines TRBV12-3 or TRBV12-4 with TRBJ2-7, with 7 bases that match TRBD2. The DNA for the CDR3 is TGTGCCAGTAAGGGACTACCCTACGAGCAGTACTTC. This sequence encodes CASKGLPYEQYF.